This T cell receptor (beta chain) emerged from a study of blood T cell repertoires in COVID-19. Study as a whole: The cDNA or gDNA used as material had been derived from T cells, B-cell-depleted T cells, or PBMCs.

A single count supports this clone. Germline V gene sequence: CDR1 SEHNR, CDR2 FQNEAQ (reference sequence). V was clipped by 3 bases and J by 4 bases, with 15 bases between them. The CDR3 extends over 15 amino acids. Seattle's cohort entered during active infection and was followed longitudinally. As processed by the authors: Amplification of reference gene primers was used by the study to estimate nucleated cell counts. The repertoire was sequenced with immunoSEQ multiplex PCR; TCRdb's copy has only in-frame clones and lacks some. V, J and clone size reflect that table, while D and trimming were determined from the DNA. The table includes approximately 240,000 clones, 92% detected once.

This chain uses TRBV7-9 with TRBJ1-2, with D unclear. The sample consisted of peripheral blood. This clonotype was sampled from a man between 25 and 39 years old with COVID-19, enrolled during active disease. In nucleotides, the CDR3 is TGTGCCAGCAGCTTGGGTGTGGAGGGCGGCTATGGCTACACCTTC. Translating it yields CASSLGVEGGYGYTF.